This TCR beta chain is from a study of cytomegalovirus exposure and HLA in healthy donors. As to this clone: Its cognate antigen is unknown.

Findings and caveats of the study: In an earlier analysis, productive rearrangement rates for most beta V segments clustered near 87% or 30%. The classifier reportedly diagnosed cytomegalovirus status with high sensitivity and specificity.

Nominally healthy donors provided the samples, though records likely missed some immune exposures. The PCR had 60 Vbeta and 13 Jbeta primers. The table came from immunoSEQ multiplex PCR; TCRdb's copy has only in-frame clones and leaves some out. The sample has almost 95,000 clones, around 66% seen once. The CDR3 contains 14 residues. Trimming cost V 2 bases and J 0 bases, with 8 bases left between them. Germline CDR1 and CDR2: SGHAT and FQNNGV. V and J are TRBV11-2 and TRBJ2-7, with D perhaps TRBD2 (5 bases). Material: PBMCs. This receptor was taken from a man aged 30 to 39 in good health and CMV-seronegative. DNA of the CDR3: TGTGCCAGCAGCTTACCCGGGATCTCCTACGAGCAGTACTTC. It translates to CASSLPGISYEQYF.